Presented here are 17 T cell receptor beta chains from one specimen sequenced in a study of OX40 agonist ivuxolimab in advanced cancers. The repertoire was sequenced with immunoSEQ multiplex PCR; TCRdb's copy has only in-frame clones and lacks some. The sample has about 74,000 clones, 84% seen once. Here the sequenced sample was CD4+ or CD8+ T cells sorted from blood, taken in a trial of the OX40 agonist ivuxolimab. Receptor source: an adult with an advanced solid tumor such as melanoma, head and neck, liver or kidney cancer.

The CDR3 nucleotides are TGTGCCAGTATCTATGGGCAGAAAGCTTTCTTT. As protein: CASIYGQKAFF. The rearrangement joins TRBV19 to TRBJ1-1; D ambiguous. Trimming left V 7 bases short and J 9 bases short, with 12 bases between. The CDR3 runs to 11 residues. Germline V CDR1 and CDR2: LNHDA, SQIVND (reference sequence).

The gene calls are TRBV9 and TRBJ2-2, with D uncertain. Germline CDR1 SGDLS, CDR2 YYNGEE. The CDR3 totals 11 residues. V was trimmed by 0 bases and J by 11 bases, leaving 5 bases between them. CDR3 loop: CASSVVVELFF. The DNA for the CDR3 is TGTGCCAGCAGCGTAGTGGTAGAGCTGTTTTTT.

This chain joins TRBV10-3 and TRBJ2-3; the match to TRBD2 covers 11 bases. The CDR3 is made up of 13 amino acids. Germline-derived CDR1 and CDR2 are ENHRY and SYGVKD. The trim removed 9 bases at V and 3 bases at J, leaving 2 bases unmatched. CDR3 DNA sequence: TGTGCCATAACTAGCGGGAGTACAGATACGCAGTATTTT. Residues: CAITSGSTDTQYF.

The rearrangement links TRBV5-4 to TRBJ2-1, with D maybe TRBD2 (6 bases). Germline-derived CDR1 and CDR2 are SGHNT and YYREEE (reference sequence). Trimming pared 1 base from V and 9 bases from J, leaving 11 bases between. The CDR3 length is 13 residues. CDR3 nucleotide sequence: TGTGCCAGCAGCTTGTGTCGGGAGTGTGAGCAGTTCTTC. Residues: CASSLCRECEQFF.

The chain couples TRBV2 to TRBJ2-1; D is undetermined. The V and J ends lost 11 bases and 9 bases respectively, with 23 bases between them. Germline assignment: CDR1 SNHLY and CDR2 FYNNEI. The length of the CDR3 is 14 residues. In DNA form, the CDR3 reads TGTGCCGCAGGCATCCTCCGTGCGCCAGGTGAGCAGTTCTTC. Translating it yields CAAGILRAPGEQFF.

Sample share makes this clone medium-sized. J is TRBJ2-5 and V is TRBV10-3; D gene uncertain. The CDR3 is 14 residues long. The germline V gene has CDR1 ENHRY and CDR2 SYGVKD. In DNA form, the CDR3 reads TGTGCGGATCCCTGCGATCCCAGTAGGGAGACCCAGTACTTC. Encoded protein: CADPCDPSRETQYF.

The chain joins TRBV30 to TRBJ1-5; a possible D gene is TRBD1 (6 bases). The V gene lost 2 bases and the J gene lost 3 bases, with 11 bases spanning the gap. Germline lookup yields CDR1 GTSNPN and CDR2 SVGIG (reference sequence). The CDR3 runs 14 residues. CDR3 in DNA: TGTGCCTGGAGTTTCAGGGGTTACAATCAGCCCCAGCATTTT. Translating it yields CAWSFRGYNQPQHF.

CDR3 region: CASSLGQGYRASGNTIYF. The CDR3 DNA is TGTGCCAGCAGCTTAGGACAGGGTTATCGGGCGTCTGGAAACACCATATATTTT. V usage is TRBV11-2 and J usage is TRBJ1-3, with 7 nucleotides matching TRBD1. CDR1 and CDR2 from the germline V gene are SGHAT and FQNNGV. The CDR3 covers 18 residues. Losses at the gene ends were 1 base for V and 1 base for J; bases not matched to a gene: 10.

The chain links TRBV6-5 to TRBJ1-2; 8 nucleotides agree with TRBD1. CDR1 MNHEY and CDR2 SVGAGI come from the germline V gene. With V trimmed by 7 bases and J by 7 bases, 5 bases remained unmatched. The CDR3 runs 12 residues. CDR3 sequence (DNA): TGTGCCAGCAACAACAGGGGGTCTGGCTACACCTTC. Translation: CASNNRGSGYTF.

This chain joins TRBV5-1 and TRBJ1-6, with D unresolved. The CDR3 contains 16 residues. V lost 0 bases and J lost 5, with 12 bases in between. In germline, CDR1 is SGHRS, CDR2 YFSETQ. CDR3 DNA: TGCGCCAGCAGCTTGGTCTCCGGCAGGAATAATTCACCCCTCCACTTT. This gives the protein CASSLVSGRNNSPLHF.

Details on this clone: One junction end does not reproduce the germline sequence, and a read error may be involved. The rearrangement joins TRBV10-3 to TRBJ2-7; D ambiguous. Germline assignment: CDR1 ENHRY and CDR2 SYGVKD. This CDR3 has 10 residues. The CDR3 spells CAIREWEQYF. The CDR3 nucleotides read TGTGCCATCAGGGAGTGGGAGCAGTACTTC.

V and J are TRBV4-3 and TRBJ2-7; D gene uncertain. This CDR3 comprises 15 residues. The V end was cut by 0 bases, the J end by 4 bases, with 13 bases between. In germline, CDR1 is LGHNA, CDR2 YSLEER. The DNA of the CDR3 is TGCGCCAGCAGCCAAGACCGAGGATACCATTACGAGCAGTACTTC. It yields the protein CASSQDRGYHYEQYF.

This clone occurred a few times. The CDR3 region is CASSPPGRSTEAFF. CDR3 in DNA: TGTGCCAGCAGCCCCCCCGGGCGGAGCACTGAAGCTTTCTTT. The chain couples TRBV9 to TRBJ1-1; D is unresolved. Looked up from germline, CDR1 is SGDLS and CDR2 is YYNGEE. The CDR3 is 14 amino acids. The V and J ends lost 4 bases and 4 bases respectively, with 14 bases between them.

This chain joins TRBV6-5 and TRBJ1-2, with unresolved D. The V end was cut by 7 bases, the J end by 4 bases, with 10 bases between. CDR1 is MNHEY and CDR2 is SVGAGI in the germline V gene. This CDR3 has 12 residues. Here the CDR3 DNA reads TGTGCCAGCACCCCCACCGGCTATGGCTACACCTTC. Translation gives CASTPTGYGYTF.

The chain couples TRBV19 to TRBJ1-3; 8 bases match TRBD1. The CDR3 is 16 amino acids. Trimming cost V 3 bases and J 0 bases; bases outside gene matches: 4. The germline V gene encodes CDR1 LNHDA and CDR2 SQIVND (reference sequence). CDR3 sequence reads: CASSMRDRISGNTIYF. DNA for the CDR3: TGTGCCAGTAGTATGCGGGACAGGATCTCTGGAAACACCATATATTTT.

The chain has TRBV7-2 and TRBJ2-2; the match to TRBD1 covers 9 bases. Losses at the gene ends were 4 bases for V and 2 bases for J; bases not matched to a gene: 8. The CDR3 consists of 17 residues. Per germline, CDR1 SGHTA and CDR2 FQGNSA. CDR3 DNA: TGTGCCAGCAGCTCCCTCGGGACAGGGCGTAACACCGGGGAGCTGTTTTTT. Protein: CASSSLGTGRNTGELFF. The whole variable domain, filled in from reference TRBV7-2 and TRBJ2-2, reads GAGVSQSPSNKVTEKGKDVELRCDPISGHTALYWYRQSLGQGLEFLIYFQGNSAPDKSGLPSDRFSAERTGGSVSTLTIQRTQQEDSAVYLCASSSLGTGRNTGELFFGEGSRLTVL.

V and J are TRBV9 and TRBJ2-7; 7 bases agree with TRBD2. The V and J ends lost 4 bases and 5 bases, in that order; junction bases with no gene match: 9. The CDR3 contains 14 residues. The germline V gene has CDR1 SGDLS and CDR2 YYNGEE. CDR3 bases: TGTGCCAGCAGCACGAGCCCGAGCGGGAACGAGCAGTACTTC. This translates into CASSTSPSGNEQYF.